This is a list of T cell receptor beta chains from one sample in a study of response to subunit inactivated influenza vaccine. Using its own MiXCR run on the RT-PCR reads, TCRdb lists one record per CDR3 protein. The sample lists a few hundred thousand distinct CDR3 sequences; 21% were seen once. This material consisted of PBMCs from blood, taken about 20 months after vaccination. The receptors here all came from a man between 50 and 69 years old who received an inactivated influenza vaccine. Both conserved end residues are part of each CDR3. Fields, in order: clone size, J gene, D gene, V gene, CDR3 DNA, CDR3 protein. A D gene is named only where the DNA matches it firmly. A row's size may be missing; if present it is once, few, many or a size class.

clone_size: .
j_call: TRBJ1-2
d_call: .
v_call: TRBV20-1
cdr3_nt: TGCAGTGCCGGAGAGACAGCTAACTATGGCTACACCTTC
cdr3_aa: CSAGETANYGYTF

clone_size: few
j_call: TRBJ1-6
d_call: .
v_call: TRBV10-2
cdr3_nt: TGCGCCAGCTTATTACGCTTCGGAAGAAATAATTCACCCCTCCACTTT
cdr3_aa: CASLLRFGRNNSPLHF

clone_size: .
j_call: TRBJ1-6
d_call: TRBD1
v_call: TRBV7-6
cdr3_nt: TGTGCCAGCAGCCCACAAGTCGGACAGGGGAGTAGATCACCCCTCCACTTT
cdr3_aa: CASSPQVGQGSRSPLHF

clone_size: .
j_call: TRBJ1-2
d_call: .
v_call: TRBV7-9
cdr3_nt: TGTGCCAGCAGTTCAAGAGGGGAACCGGGGGGCTACACCTTC
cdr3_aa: CASSSRGEPGGYTF

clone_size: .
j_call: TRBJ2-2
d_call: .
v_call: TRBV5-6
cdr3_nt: TGTGCCAGCAGCCGCCGGCTACCCAACAGGAGAAACACCGGGGAGCTGTTTTTT
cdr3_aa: CASSRRLPNRRNTGELFF

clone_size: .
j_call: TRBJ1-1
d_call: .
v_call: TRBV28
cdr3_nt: TGTGCCAGCAGTCGCCGGAAGGGGGGCGGGACTGAAGCTTTCTTT
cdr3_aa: CASSRRKGGGTEAFF

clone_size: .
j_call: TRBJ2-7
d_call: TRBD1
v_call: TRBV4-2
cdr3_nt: TGTGCCAGCAGCCGCCATTCCGGGACAGCCTACGAGCAGTACTTC
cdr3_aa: CASSRHSGTAYEQYF

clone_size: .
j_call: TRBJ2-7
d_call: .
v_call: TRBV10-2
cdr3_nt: TGCGCCAGCAGTGACCCCCGAAGAGCATACGAGCAGTACTTC
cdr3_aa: CASSDPRRAYEQYF

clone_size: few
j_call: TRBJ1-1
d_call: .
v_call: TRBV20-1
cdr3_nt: TGCAGTGCTAGAACGATGAACACTGAAGCTTTCTTT
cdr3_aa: CSARTMNTEAFF

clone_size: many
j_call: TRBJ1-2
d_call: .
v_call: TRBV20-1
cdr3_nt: TGCAGTGCTAGAGATCGGTTGCGACAGCAGGCAGCGCGGGGCTACACCTTC
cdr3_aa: CSARDRLRQQAARGYTF

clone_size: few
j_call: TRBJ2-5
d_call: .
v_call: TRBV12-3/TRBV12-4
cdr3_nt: TGTGCCAGCAGTCCCCTGGACAGACAAGAGACCCAGTACTTC
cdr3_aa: CASSPLDRQETQYF

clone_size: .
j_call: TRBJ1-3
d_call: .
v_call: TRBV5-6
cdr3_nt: TGTGCCAGCAGCTTCTTCGGCCGGGGGCCAGGAAACACCATATATTTT
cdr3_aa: CASSFFGRGPGNTIYF

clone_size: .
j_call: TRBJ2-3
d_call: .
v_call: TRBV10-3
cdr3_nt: TGTGCCATCAGTGACAGGGGAGATACGCAGTATTTT
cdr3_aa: CAISDRGDTQYF

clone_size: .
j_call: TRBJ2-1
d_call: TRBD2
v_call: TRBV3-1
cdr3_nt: TGTGCCAGCAGCCAAAAACTAGCGGGGAACAATGAGCAGTTCTTC
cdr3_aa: CASSQKLAGNNEQFF

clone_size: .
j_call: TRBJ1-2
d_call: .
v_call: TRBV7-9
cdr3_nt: TGTGCCAGCACCTTGAGCGGGGGCTACTATGGCTACACCTTC
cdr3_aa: CASTLSGGYYGYTF

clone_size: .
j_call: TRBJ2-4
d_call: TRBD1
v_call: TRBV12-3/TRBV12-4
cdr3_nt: TGTGCCAGCAGTTTAATCCGGACAGGGGGAAACATTCAGTACTTC
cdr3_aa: CASSLIRTGGNIQYF

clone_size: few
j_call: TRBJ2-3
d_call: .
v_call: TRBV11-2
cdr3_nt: TGTGCCAGCAGCTATAGACAGTCAGATACGCAGTATTTT
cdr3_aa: CASSYRQSDTQYF

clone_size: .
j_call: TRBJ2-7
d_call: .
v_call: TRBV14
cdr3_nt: TGTGCCAGCAGCCAAGGTAGCGTCGAGCAGTACTTC
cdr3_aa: CASSQGSVEQYF

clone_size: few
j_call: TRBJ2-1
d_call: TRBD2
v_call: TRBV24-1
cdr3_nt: TGTGCCACCATGAGTATTTTGGCGGGAGAGGATGAGCAGTTCTTC
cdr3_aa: CATMSILAGEDEQFF

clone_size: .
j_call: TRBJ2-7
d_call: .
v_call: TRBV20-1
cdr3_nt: TGCAGTGCTAGAAACATAAATTGGAGGGGGCCAAGAGACGAGCAGTACTTC
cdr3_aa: CSARNINWRGPRDEQYF

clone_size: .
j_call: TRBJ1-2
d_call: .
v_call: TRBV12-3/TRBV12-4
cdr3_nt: TGTGCCAGCACCCGCCCGGTAGGACTGGATGGCTACACCTTC
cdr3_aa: CASTRPVGLDGYTF

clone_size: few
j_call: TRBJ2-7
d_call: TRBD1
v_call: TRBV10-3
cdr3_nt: TGTGCCATCAGTGACGGGACAGGGGGTTACGAGCAGTACTTC
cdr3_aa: CAISDGTGGYEQYF

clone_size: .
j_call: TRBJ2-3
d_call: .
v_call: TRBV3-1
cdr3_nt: TGTGCCAGCAGCTCCCCACGGGGTGCTAGCACAGATACGCAGTATTTT
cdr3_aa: CASSSPRGASTDTQYF

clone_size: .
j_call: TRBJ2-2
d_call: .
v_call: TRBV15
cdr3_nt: TGTGCCACCAGCAGAGATAGGGGGTTGGCCGGGGAGCTGTTTTTT
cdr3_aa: CATSRDRGLAGELFF

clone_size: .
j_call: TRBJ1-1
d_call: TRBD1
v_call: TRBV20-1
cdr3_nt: TGCAGTGCTAGAACCCAGACAGGGTCTGAAGCTTTCTTT
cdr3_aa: CSARTQTGSEAFF

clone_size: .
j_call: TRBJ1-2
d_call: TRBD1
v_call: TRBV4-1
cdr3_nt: TGCGCCAGCAGCCAAGAACCGGGACAGACTAACTATGGCTACACCTTC
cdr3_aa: CASSQEPGQTNYGYTF

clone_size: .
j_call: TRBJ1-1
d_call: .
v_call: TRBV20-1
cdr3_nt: TGCAGTGCTACCAGGGGCCCGAACACTGAAGCTTTCTTT
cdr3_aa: CSATRGPNTEAFF

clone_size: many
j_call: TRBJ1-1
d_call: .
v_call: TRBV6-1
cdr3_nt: TGTGCCAGCAGTATTGTGAACACTGAAGCTTTCTTT
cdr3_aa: CASSIVNTEAFF

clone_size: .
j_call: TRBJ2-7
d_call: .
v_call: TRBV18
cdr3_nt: TGTGCCAGCTCACCACGGGCAGGCAACGAGCAGTACTTC
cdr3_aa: CASSPRAGNEQYF

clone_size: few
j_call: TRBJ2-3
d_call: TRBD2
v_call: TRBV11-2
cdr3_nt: TGTGCCAGCAGTCCGACTAGCGGACGACGAATTACGCAGTATTTT
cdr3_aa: CASSPTSGRRITQYF

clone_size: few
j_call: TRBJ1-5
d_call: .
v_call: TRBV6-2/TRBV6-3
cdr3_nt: TGTGCCAGCCGTCGAGGACATTTCCCTGCGGGCAATCAGCCCCAGCATTTT
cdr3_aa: CASRRGHFPAGNQPQHF

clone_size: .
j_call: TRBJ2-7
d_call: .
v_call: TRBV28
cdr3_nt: TGTGCCAGCAGCCACTGGGCCGGACTGGCCCGCTACGAGCAGTACTTC
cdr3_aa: CASSHWAGLARYEQYF

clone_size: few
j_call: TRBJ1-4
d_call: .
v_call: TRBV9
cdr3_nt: TGTGCCAGCAGCGCCGGGACGACTAATGAAAAACTGTTTTTT
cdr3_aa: CASSAGTTNEKLFF

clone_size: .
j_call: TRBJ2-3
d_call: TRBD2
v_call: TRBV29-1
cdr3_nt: TGCAGCGTTGAAGATCGCGGGAGAAGCACAGATACGCAGTATTTT
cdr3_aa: CSVEDRGRSTDTQYF

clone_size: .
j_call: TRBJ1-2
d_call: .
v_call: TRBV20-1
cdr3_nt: TGCAGTGCTTTACTTCAAGGGGGAGGCTACACCTTC
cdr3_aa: CSALLQGGGYTF

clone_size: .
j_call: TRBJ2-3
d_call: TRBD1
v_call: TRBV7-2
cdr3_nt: TGTGCCAGCAGCCTAGGACAGGGCTTCACAGATACGCAGTATTTT
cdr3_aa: CASSLGQGFTDTQYF

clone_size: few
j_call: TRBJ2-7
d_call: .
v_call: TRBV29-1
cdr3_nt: TGCAGCGTTGGGGAAACCTACGAGCAGTACTTC
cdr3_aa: CSVGETYEQYF

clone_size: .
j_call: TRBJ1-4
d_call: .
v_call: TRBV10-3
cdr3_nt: TGTGCCATCAGTGATCAGGGTACAGGTGAAAAACTGTTTTTT
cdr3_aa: CAISDQGTGEKLFF

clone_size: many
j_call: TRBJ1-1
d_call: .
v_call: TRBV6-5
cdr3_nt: TGTGCCAGCAGTTACTCTGGGTTCCGGGGGAACACTGAAGCTTTCTTT
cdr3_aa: CASSYSGFRGNTEAFF

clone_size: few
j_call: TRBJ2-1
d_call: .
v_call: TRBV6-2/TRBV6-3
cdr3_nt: TGTGCCAGCAGTTACTGGCACTTCAATGAGCAGTTCTTC
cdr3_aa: CASSYWHFNEQFF

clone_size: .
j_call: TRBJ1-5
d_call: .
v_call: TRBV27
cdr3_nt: TGTGCCAGCACCCCTCGATGGAACCAGTTAAGCAATCAGCCCCAGCATTTT
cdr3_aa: CASTPRWNQLSNQPQHF

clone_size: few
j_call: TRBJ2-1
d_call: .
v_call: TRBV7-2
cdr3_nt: TGTGCCAGCAGCTTAGGAGTAGGGAACAATGAGCAGTTCTTC
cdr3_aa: CASSLGVGNNEQFF

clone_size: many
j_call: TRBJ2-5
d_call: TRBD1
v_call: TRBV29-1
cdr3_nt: TGCAGCGTTGAAGATCTAGCCGGGACAGTCCAAGAGACCCAGTACTTC
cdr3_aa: CSVEDLAGTVQETQYF

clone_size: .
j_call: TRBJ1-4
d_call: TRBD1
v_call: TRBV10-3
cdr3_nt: TGTGCCATAGCAGGGGGGTCTAATGAAAAACTGTTTTTT
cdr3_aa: CAIAGGSNEKLFF

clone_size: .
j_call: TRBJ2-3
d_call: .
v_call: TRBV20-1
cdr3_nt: TGCAGTGCTAGAGCTAGCCGACGCACAGATACGCAGTATTTT
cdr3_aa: CSARASRRTDTQYF

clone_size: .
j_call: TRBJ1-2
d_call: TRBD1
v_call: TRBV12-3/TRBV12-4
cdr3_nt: TGTGCCAGCTGGGGGACAGGGTCGTACTATGGCTACACCTTC
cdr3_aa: CASWGTGSYYGYTF

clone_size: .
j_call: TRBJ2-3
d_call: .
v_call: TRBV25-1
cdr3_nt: TGTGCCAGCAGTGACCAATACGCAGATACGCAGTATTTT
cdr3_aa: CASSDQYADTQYF

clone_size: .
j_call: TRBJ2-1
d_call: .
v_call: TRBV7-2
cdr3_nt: TGTGCCAGCAGCTTGACTGCTTCAACCTACAATGAGCAGTTCTTC
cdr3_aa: CASSLTASTYNEQFF

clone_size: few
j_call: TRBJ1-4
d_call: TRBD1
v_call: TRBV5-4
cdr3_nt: TGTGCCAGCAGCCTGGGACAGGGATACGAAAAACTGTTTTTT
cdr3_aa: CASSLGQGYEKLFF